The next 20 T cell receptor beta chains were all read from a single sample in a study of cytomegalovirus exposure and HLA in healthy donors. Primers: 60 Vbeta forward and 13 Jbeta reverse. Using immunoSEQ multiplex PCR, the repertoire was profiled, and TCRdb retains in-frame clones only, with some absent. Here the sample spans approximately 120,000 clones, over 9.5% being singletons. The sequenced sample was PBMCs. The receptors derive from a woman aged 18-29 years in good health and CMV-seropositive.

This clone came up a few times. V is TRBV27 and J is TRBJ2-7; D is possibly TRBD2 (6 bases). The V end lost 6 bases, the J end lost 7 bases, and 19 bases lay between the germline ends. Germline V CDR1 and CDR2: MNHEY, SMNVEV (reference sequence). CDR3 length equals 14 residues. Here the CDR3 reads CASSLSPFGGEQYF. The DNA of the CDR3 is TGTGCCAGCAGCCTCTCCCCTTTCGGAGGGGAGCAGTACTTC.

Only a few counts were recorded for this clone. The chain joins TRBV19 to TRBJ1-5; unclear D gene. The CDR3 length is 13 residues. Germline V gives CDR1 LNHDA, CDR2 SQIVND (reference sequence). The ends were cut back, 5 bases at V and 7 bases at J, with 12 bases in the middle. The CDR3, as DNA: TGTGCCAGTAGTTTGGGAGGAGGGCAGCCCCAGCATTTT. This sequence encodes CASSLGGGQPQHF.

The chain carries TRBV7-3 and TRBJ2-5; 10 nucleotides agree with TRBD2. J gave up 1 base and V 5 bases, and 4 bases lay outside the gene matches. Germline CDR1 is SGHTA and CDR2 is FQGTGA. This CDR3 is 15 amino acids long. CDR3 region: CASSRLAGPQETQYF. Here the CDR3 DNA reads TGTGCCAGCAGCCGACTAGCGGGTCCCCAAGAGACCCAGTACTTC.

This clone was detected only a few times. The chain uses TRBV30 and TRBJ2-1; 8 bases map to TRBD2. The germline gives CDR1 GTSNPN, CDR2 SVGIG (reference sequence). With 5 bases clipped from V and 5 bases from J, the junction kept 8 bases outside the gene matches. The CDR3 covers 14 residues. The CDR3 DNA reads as TGTGCCTGGGAAAGCGGGAGTGGGAACAATGAGCAGTTCTTC. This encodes CAWESGSGNNEQFF.

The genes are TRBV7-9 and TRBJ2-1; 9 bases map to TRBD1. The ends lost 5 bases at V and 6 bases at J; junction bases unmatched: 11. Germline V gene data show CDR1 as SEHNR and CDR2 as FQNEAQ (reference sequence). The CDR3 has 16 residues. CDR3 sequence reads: CASSLTGTGLPNEQFF. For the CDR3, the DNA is TGTGCCAGCAGCCTAACCGGGACAGGGCTCCCCAATGAGCAGTTCTTC.

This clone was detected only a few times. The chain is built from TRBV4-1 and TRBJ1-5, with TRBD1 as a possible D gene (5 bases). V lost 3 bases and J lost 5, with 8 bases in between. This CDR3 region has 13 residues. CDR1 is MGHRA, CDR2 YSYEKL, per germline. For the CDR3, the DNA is TGCGCCAGCAGCCAGGGGGGAGATCAGCCCCAGCATTTT. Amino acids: CASSQGGDQPQHF.

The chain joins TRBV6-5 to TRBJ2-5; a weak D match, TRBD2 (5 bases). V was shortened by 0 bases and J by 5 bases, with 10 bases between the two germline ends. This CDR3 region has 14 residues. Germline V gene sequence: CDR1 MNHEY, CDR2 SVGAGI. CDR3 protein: CASSYSGSWETQYF. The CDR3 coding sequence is TGTGCCAGCAGTTACTCGGGGAGTTGGGAGACCCAGTACTTC.

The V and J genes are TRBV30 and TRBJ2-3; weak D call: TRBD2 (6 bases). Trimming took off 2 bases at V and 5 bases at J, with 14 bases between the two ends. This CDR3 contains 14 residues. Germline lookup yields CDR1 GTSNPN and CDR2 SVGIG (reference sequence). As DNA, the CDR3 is TGTGCCTGGAGTTGGTCGGGAGCGGTAGATACGCAGTATTTT. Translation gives CAWSWSGAVDTQYF.

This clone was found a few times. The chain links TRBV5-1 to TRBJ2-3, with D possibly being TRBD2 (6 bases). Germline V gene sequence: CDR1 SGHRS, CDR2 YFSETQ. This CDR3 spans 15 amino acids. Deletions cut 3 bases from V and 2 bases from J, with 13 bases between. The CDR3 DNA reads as TGCGCCAGCAGCTATACGGGAGCGTACACAGATACGCAGTATTTT. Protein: CASSYTGAYTDTQYF.

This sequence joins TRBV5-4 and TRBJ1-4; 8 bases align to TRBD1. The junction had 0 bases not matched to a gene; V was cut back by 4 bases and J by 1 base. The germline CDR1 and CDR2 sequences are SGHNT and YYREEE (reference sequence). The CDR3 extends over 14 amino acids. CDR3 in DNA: TGTGCCAGCAGCGGACAGGGAACTAATGAAAAACTGTTTTTT. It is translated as CASSGQGTNEKLFF. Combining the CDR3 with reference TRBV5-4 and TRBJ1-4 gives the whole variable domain ETGVTQSPTHLIKTRGQQVTLRCSSQSGHNTVSWYQQALGQGPQFIFQYYREEENGRGNFPPRFSGLQFPNYSSELNVNALELDDSALYLCASSGQGTNEKLFFGSGTQLSVL.

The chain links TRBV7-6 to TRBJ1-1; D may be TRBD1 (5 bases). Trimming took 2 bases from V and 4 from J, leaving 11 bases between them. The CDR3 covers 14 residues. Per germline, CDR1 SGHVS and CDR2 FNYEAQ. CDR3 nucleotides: TGTGCCAGCAGCTTAATGGGGGAGGGCACTGAAGCTTTCTTT. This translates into CASSLMGEGTEAFF.

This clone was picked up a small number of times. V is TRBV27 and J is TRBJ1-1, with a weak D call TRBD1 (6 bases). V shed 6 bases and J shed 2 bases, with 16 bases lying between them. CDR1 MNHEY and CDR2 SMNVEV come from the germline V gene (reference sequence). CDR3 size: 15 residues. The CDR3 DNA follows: TGTGCCAGCAGGGCCTCTTGGGGGCCAAACACTGAAGCTTTCTTT. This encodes CASRASWGPNTEAFF.

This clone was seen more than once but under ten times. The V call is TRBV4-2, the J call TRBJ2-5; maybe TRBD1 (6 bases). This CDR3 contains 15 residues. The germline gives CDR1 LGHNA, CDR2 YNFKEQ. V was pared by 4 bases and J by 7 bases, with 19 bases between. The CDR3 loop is CASSPMGTGLGTQYF. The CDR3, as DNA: TGTGCCAGCAGCCCAATGGGTACAGGGCTGGGGACCCAGTACTTC.

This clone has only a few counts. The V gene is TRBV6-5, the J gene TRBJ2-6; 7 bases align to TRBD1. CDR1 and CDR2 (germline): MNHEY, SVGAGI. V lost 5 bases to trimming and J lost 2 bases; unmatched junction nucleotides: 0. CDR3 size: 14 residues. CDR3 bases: TGTGCCAGCAGTCAGGGGGCTGGGGCCAACGTCCTGACTTTC. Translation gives CASSQGAGANVLTF.

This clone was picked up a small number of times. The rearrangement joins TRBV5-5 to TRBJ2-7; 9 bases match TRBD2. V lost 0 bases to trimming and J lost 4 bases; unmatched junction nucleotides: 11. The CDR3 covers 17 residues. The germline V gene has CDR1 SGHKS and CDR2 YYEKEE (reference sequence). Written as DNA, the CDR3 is TGTGCCAGCAGCTTGGAAGGGGTAGCGGGAGTCGGGTACGAGCAGTACTTC. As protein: CASSLEGVAGVGYEQYF.

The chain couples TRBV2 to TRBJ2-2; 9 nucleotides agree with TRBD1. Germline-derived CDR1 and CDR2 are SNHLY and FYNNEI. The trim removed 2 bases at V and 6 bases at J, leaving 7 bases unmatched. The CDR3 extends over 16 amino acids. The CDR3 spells CASSEFGGTGSGELFF. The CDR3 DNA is TGTGCCAGCAGTGAATTTGGGGGGACAGGGTCCGGGGAGCTGTTTTTT.

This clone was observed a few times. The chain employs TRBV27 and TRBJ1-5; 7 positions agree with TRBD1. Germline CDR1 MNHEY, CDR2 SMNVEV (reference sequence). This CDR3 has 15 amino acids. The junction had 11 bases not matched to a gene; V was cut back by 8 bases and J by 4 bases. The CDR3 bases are TGTGCCAGCGGGTCAGGGGGGAAGAATAATCAGCCCCAGCATTTT. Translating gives CASGSGGKNNQPQHF.

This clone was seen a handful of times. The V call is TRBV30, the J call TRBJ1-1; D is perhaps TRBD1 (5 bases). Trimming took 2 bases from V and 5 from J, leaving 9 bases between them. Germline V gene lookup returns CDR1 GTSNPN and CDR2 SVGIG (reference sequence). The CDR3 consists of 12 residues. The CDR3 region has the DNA TGTGCCTGGAGTCAGGGCGAGACTGAAGCTTTCTTT. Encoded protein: CAWSQGETEAFF. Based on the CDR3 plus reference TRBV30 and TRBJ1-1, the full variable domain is SQTIHQWPATLVQPVGSPLSLECTVEGTSNPNLYWYRQAAGRGLQLLFYSVGIGQISSEVPQNLSASRPQDRQFILSSKKLLLSDSGFYLCAWSQGETEAFFGQGTRLTVV.

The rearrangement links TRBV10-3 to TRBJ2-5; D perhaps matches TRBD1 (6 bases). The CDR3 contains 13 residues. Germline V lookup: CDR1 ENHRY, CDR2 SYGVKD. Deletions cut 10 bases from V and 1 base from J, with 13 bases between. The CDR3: CATREGVQETQYF. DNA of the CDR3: TGTGCCACTCGAGAGGGGGTCCAAGAGACCCAGTACTTC.

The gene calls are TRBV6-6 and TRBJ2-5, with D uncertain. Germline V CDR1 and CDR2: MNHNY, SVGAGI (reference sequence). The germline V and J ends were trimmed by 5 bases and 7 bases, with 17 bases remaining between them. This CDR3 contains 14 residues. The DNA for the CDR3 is TGTGCCAGCAGTACCTCACGTCTCGGCGGGACCCAGTACTTC. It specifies CASSTSRLGGTQYF.